This record looks at one T cell receptor (beta chain) sequence and its context. The antigen remains undetermined. This sample stems from a study of CD8+ T cells in alopecia areata. General study points: Whereas mice showed it more clearly, TCR sharing across patients was murkier, possibly because of HLA.

This CDR3 has 13 residues. Trimming cost V 1 base and J 3 bases, with 4 bases left between them. Germline CDR1 is SEHNR and CDR2 is FQNEAQ (reference sequence). RNA was isolated and reverse transcribed to cDNA, the sequencing template. Sequenced by immunoSEQ multiplex PCR; TCRdb stores in-frame clones only, minus some. The sample lists fewer than 100,000 clones; over 70% were seen once. Described treatment: oral pan-JAK inhibitor, 5-10 mg twice daily. The chain joins TRBV7-9 to TRBJ1-5; D remains unclear. Here the sequenced sample was CD8+ T cells sorted from blood, taken at week 44, from a patient treated with tofacitinib. The source is a human donor with alopecia areata. CDR3 residues: CASSLGDNQPQHF. The CDR3 DNA sequence: TGTGCCAGCAGCTTAGGGGACAATCAGCCCCAGCATTTT.